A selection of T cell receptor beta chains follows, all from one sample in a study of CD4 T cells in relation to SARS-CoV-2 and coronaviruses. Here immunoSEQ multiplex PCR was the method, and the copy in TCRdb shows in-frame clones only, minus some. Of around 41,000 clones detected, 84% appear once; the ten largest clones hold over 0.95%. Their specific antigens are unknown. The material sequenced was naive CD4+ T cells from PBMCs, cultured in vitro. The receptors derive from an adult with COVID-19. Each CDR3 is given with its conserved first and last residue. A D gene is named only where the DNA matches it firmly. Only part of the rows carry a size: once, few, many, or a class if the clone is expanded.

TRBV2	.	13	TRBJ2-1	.	TGTGCCAGCACCGGGGGGCGATACAATGAGCAGTTCTTC	CASTGGRYNEQFF
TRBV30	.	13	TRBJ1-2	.	TGTGCCTGGGTACAGGGTCGGGAGGGCGGCTACACCTTC	CAWVQGREGGYTF
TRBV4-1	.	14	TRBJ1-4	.	TGCGCCAGCAGCCGCGGGGACGGTAATGAAAAACTGTTTTTT	CASSRGDGNEKLFF
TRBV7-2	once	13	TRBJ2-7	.	TGTGCCAGCAGCCGGGACACGTCCTACGAGCAGTACTTC	CASSRDTSYEQYF
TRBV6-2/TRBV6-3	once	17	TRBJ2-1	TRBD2	TGTGCCAGCAGCCCTGGGTATACTAGCGGGAGTTCCAATGAGCAGTTCTTC	CASSPGYTSGSSNEQFF
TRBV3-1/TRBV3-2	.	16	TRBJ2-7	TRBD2	TGTGCCAGCAGCCGGGGGCCGGGACTAGCGGGAGGGCCTGGGTACTTC	CASSRGPGLAGGPGYF
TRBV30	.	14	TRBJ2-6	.	TGTGCCTGGTCTAGGGGACCTGGGGCCAACGTCCTGACTTTC	CAWSRGPGANVLTF
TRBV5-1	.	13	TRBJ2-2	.	TGCGCCAGCAGCTCGGCCGTCCCCGGGGAGCTGTTTTTT	CASSSAVPGELFF
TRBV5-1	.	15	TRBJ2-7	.	TGCGCCAGCAGCTCCACCCAGACGACAGTCTACGAGCAGTACTTC	CASSSTQTTVYEQYF
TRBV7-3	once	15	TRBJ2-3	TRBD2	TGTGCCAGCAGCTCTAGCGGGGGCAGCACAGATACGCAGTATTTT	CASSSSGGSTDTQYF
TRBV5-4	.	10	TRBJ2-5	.	TGTGCCAGCAGCGGGGAGACCCAGTACTTC	CASSGETQYF
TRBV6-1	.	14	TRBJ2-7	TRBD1	TGTGCCAGCAGTGAACAACAGGGGGTCTGGGAGCAGTACTTC	CASSEQQGVWEQYF
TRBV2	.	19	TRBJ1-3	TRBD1	TGTGCCAGCAGACCCCGACAGGGCCTCCTACAAAGCTCTGGAAACACCATATATTTT	CASRPRQGLLQSSGNTIYF
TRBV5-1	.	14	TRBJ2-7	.	TGCGCCAGCAGCTTGGCTCAGGGCGTCTACGAGCAGTACTTC	CASSLAQGVYEQYF
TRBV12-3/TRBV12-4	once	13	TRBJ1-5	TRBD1	TGTGCCAGCAGGACAGGGGGGCATCAGCCCCAGCATTTT	CASRTGGHQPQHF
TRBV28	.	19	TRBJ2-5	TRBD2	TGTGCCAGCAGTCCGTACAGGGAAAGTAAGCGGGAGAGCCTGGAGACCCAGTACTTC	CASSPYRESKRESLETQYF
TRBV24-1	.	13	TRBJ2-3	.	TGTGCCACCAGTGGGACTAGCACAGATACGCAGTATTTT	CATSGTSTDTQYF
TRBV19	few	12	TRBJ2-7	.	TGTGCCACCGGGACTGATCCCTACGAGCAGTACTTC	CATGTDPYEQYF